This note documents a single T cell receptor (beta chain) sequence. This sample is drawn from a study of blood T cell repertoires in COVID-19. Overall study context: Some COVID-19 samples were acute and others convalescent; all came from the United States, Italy and Spain. PBMCs, B-cell-depleted T cells, or T cells were the source of the cDNA or gDNA that made up the material.

Clones were sequenced by immunoSEQ multiplex PCR, and TCRdb holds only the in-frame ones, with some missing. This sample has some 230,000 clones, with 83% found just once. The CDR3 extends over 15 amino acids. The specimen was peripheral blood. The source of this sequence is a woman aged 50 to 60 with acute or convalescent COVID-19. The chain has TRBV21-1 and TRBJ2-5; TRBD2 is taken as the D call from the table, unchecked against the DNA. TRBV21-1 is a listed pseudogene. The CDR3: CASSNPTRVPETQYF. The CDR3 bases are TGTGCCAGCAGCAACCCGACTAGAGTCCCCGAGACCCAGTACTTC.